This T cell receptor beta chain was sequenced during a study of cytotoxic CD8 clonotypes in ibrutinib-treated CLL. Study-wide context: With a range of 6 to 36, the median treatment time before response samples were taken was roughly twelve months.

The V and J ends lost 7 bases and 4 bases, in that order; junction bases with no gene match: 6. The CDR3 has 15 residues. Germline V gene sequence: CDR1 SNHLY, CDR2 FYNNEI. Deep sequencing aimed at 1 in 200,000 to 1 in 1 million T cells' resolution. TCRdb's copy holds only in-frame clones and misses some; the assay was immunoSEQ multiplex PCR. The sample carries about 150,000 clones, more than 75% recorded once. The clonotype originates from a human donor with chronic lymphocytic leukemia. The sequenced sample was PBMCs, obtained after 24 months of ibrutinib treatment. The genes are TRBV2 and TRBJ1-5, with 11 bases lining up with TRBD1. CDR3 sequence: CASTAGTGGNQPQHF. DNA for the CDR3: TGTGCCAGCACCGCCGGGACAGGGGGTAATCAGCCCCAGCATTTT.